These 20 T cell receptor beta chains originate from one sample sequenced in a study of shared clonotypes between healthy human individuals. Data came from immunoSEQ multiplex PCR; TCRdb stores just in-frame clones and leaves some out. Among roughly 1.4 million clones listed, approximately 98.5% were seen once. The sequenced sample was naive CD4+ T cells sorted from blood. The subset: CD45RA+ positively selected. The source of these receptors is a man aged 25 to 45 in good health.

The chain couples TRBV5-8 to TRBJ2-5, with D possibly being TRBD1 or TRBD2 (6 bases each). V was pared by 4 bases and J by 5 bases, with 15 bases between. The CDR3 contains 14 residues. Germline CDR1 is SGHTS and CDR2 is YDEGEE. CDR3: CASSVPGAAETQYF. CDR3 in DNA: TGTGCCAGCAGCGTACCGGGGGCCGCGGAGACCCAGTACTTC.

The chain employs TRBV28 and TRBJ2-1; TRBD1 or TRBD2 may be the D gene (5 bases each). Germline CDR1 and CDR2: MDHEN and SYDVKM. This CDR3 region has 18 residues. V was trimmed by 8 bases and J by 9 bases, leaving 32 bases between them. In DNA, the CDR3 is TGTGCCAGCGAAACCTCGACGGGACCCTCAACCTCTTTTGGTGAGCAGTTCTTC. Its protein is CASETSTGPSTSFGEQFF.

The chain carries TRBV4-3 and TRBJ2-7; 7 nucleotides line up with TRBD2. Trimming cost V 1 base and J 2 bases; bases outside gene matches: 5. The CDR3 is made up of 15 amino acids. The germline gives CDR1 LGHNA, CDR2 YSLEER. The CDR3: CASSQGRGRAYEQYF. The CDR3 DNA reads as TGCGCCAGCAGCCAAGGACGGGGGAGGGCCTACGAGCAGTACTTC.

The V gene is TRBV9, the J gene TRBJ1-2; D may be TRBD1 (5 bases). The CDR3 has 12 amino acids. The germline CDR1 and CDR2 sequences are SGDLS and YYNGEE. With 4 bases removed from V and 7 bases from J, the gap between germline ends came to 11 bases. The CDR3 is CASSPRGRGYTF. CDR3 DNA sequence: TGTGCCAGCAGCCCCCGGGGCCGTGGCTACACCTTC.

The chain couples TRBV29-1 to TRBJ2-7; D may be TRBD1 or TRBD2 (5 bases each). Germline V gene data show CDR1 as SQVTM and CDR2 as ANQGSEA. V lost 6 bases, J lost 2 bases, and 17 bases lay in between. There are 14 residues in the CDR3. The CDR3 spells CSVASSGGTYEQYF. DNA of the CDR3: TGCAGCGTCGCGTCTAGTGGGGGAACCTACGAGCAGTACTTC.

The chain joins TRBV7-9 to TRBJ1-4; tentatively, D is TRBD1 (6 bases). The CDR3 is made up of 16 amino acids. The germline V gene encodes CDR1 SEHNR and CDR2 FQNEAQ (reference sequence). Trimming cost V 5 bases and J 7 bases, with 20 bases left between them. In DNA, the CDR3 is TGTGCCAGCAGCAGAAGCTACAGGGAGGTATTTGAAAAACTGTTTTTT. This gives the protein CASSRSYREVFEKLFF.

The rearrangement joins TRBV30 to TRBJ1-4; D is unresolved. Trimming pared 2 bases from V and 0 bases from J, leaving 4 bases between. Germline CDR1 reads GTSNPN; CDR2 reads SVGIG (reference sequence). CDR3 size: 13 residues. Here the CDR3 DNA reads TGTGCCTGGAGTCGTACAACTAATGAAAAACTGTTTTTT. Translated: CAWSRTTNEKLFF.

On this clone itself: The sample holds other DNA sequences that translate to the same CDR3. The chain has TRBV5-1 and TRBJ2-3; perhaps TRBD2 as D (6 bases). This CDR3 is built from 14 residues. Trimming pared 1 base from V and 4 bases from J, leaving 10 bases between. The V gene's germline CDR1 is SGHRS and CDR2 YFSETQ. The CDR3 reads CASSLTGSADTQYF. Written as DNA, the CDR3 is TGCGCCAGCAGCTTGACCGGGAGTGCAGATACGCAGTATTTT.

In its sample, this clone was seen once. The V and J genes are TRBV7-3 and TRBJ1-5, with D hard to call. V was clipped by 2 bases and J by 9 bases, with 8 bases between them. CDR1 and CDR2 (germline): SGHTA, FQGTGA. CDR3 length equals 12 residues. Here the CDR3 DNA reads TGTGCCAGCAGCTTACCAGGCGGGCCCCAGCATTTT. Translation gives CASSLPGGPQHF.

In the case of this clone: The same CDR3 arises from other DNA sequences in this sample as well. This chain links TRBV18 with TRBJ2-2; the D call may be TRBD1 or TRBD2 (5 bases each). There are 15 residues in the CDR3. V was shortened by 1 base and J by 2 bases, with 8 bases between the two germline ends. In germline, CDR1 is KGHSH, CDR2 LQKENI. CDR3 DNA sequence: TGTGCCAGCTCACCACGGGACGGAAACACCGGGGAGCTGTTTTTT. Encoded protein: CASSPRDGNTGELFF.

V and J are TRBV5-5 and TRBJ2-3; possibly TRBD2 for D (5 bases). This CDR3 is built from 17 residues. V lost 0 bases, J lost 7 bases, and 21 bases lay in between. CDR1 is SGHKS, CDR2 YYEKEE, per germline (reference sequence). The CDR3 DNA is TGTGCCAGCAGCTTGGAGTCGTACGGGGTTTTAAAGAATACGCAGTATTTT. Translation: CASSLESYGVLKNTQYF.

The J gene is TRBJ1-1, the V gene TRBV7-9; tentative D call: TRBD1 (6 bases). V gave up 4 bases and J gave up 8 bases, with 14 bases separating them. The CDR3 runs to 13 residues. From germline, CDR1 is SEHNR and CDR2 FQNEAQ (reference sequence). The CDR3 loop reads CASSSQGGVEAFF. The CDR3, as DNA: TGTGCCAGCAGCTCTCAAGGGGGTGTAGAAGCTTTCTTT. The complete variable domain, with remaining parts taken from reference TRBV7-9 and TRBJ1-1, reads DTGVSQNPRHKITKRGQNVTFRCDPISEHNRLYWYRQTLGQGPEFLTYFQNEAQLEKSRLLSDRFSAERPKGSFSTLEIQRTEQGDSAMYLCASSSQGGVEAFFGQGTRLTVV.

The chain joins TRBV5-1 to TRBJ2-3; TRBD2 agrees at 11 bases. CDR3 length: 15 amino acids. Germline trimming cut 6 bases from V and 4 bases from J; bases unmatched to any gene: 7. In germline, CDR1 is SGHRS, CDR2 YFSETQ. The DNA of the CDR3 is TGCGCCAGCACCTACGGACTAGCGGGTTCAGATACGCAGTATTTT. Translation: CASTYGLAGSDTQYF.

Worth noting for this clone: Other nucleotide sequences from this sample produce the same CDR3. The chain carries TRBV5-4 and TRBJ2-7; no reliable D call. The CDR3 is made up of 14 amino acids. Germline loops: CDR1 SGHNT, CDR2 YYREEE (reference sequence). Trimming took 0 bases from V and 3 from J, leaving 10 bases between them. Here the CDR3 reads CASSLERRSYEQYF. As DNA, the CDR3 is TGTGCCAGCAGCTTGGAACGGCGGAGCTACGAGCAGTACTTC.

V and J are TRBV7-3 and TRBJ2-1; 9 bases match TRBD1. The germline V gene has CDR1 SGHTA and CDR2 FQGTGA. The CDR3 has 17 residues. The V segment lost 4 bases and the J segment 1 base; nucleotides outside the gene matches: 8. The CDR3: CASSSEPGTGSYNEQFF. Written as DNA, the CDR3 is TGTGCCAGCAGCTCAGAACCCGGGACAGGGTCCTACAATGAGCAGTTCTTC.

The chain combines TRBV11-2 with TRBJ2-7; 8 bases fit TRBD1. In germline, CDR1 is SGHAT, CDR2 FQNNGV. This CDR3 spans 15 amino acids. V lost 1 base and J lost 3; bases outside the gene matches: 5. The CDR3 sequence is CASSLGGTGVYEQYF. The CDR3 DNA reads TGTGCCAGCAGCTTAGGTGGGACAGGCGTCTACGAGCAGTACTTC.

The CDR3, as DNA: TGTGCCTGGGATAGGGACCTCTCAAGGGGCAAAAACATTCAGTACTTC. It translates to CAWDRDLSRGKNIQYF. The rearrangement joins TRBV30 to TRBJ2-4; tentatively, D is TRBD1 or TRBD2 (5 bases each). Germline assignment: CDR1 GTSNPN and CDR2 SVGIG (reference sequence). V was pared by 5 bases and J by 3 bases, with 20 bases between. CDR3 length: 16 residues.

The genes are TRBV11-2 and TRBJ2-1; TRBD2 matches at 11 bases. The CDR3 loop spans 13 amino acids. The V segment lost 7 bases and the J segment 10 bases; nucleotides outside the gene matches: 6. CDR1 and CDR2 (germline): SGHAT, FQNNGV. The CDR3 nucleotides are TGTGCCAGCAAACTAGCGGGAGTCGGCGAGCAGTTCTTC. Protein product: CASKLAGVGEQFF. Together with reference TRBV11-2 and TRBJ2-1, the CDR3 gives the full variable domain: EAGVAQSPRYKIIEKRQSVAFWCNPISGHATLYWYQQILGQGPKLLIQFQNNGVVDDSQLPKDRFSAERLKGVDSTLKIQPAKLEDSAVYLCASKLAGVGEQFFGPGTRLTVL.

This chain links TRBV7-6 with TRBJ1-4; D remains unclear. Germline V gives CDR1 SGHVS, CDR2 FNYEAQ. Trimming took off 5 bases at V and 0 bases at J, with 7 bases between the two ends. The CDR3 sequence is 14 residues long. This CDR3 is CASSPGATNEKLFF. The CDR3 DNA is TGTGCCAGCAGCCCGGGTGCAACTAATGAAAAACTGTTTTTT.

The rearrangement links TRBV30 to TRBJ1-2; D call uncertain. Germline V gene sequence: CDR1 GTSNPN, CDR2 SVGIG (reference sequence). The CDR3 has 14 amino acids. Trimming removed 3 bases from V and 3 bases from J, with 14 bases in between. CDR3 DNA: TGTGCCTGGAGCCCAGAGTTGAACCACTATGGCTACACCTTC. Translated: CAWSPELNHYGYTF.